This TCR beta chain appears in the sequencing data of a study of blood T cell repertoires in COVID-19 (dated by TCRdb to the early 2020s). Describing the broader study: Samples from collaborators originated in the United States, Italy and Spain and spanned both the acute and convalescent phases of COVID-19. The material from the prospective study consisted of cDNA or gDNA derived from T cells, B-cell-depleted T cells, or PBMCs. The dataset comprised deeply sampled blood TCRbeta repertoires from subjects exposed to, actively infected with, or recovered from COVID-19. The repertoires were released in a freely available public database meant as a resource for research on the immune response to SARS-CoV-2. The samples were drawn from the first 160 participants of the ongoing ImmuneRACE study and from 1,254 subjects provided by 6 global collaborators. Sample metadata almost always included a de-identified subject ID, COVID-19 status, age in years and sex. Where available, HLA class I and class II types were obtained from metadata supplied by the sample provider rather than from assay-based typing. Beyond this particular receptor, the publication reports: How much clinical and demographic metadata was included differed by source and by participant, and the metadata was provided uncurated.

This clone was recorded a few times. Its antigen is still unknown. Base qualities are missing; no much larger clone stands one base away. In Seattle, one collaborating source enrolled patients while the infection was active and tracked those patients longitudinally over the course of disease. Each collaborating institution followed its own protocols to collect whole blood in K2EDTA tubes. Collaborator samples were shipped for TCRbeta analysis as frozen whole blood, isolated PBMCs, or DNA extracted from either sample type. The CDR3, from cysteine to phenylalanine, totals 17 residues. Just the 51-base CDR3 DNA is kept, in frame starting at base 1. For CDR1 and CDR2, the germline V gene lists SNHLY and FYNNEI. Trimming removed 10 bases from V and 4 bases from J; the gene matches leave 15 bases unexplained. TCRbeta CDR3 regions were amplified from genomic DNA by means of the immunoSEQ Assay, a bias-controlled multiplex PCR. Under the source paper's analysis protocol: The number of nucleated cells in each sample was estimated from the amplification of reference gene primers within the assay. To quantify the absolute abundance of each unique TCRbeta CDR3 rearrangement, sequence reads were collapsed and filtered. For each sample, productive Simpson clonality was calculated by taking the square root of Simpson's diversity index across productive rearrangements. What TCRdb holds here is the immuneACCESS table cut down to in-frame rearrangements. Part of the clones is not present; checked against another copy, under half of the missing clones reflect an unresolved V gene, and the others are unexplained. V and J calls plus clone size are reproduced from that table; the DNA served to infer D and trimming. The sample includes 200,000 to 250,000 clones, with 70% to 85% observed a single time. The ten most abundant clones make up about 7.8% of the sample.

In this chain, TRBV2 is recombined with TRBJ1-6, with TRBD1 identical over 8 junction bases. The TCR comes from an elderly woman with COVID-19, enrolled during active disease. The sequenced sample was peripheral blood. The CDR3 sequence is CAIPTGDSLTYNSPLHF. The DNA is TGTGCCATCCCGACAGGGGATTCCCTCACTTATAATTCACCCCTCCACTTT.